The T cell receptor beta chain described here comes from a study of shared clonotypes between healthy human individuals. Some clones are missing from TCRdb's copy, which holds only in-frame ones; the method was immunoSEQ multiplex PCR. Among around 700,000 clones, roughly 72% were seen once, and the ten largest hold about 1.8%. This CDR3 comprises 15 residues. CDR1 and CDR2 from the germline V gene are SNHLY and FYNNEI. The V end lost 8 bases, the J end lost 3 bases, and 19 bases lay between the germline ends. The sequence was obtained from a woman aged 25-40 years in good health. The sequenced material came from memory CD4+ T cells sorted from blood. The subset here: CD45RA-negative fraction. V gene TRBV2 combines with J gene TRBJ1-2; D may be TRBD1 (5 bases). The CDR3 DNA reads TGTGCCAGCCCCGCGGGGCCCTTAAGGGACTATGGCTACACCTTC. Amino acid sequence: CASPAGPLRDYGYTF.